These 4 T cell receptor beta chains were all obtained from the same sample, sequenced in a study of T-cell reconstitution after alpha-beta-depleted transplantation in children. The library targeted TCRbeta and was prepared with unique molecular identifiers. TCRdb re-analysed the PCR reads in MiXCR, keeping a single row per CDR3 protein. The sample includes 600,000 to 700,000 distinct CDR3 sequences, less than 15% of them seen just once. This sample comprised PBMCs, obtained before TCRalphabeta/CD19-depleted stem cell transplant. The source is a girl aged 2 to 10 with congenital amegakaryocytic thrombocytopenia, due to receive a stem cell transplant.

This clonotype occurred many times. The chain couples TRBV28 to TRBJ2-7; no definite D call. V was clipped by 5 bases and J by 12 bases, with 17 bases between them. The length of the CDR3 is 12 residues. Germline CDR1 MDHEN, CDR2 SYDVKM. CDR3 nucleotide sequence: TGTGCCAGCAGTGCATCCACAGATCCTAGGTACTTC. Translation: CASSASTDPRYF.

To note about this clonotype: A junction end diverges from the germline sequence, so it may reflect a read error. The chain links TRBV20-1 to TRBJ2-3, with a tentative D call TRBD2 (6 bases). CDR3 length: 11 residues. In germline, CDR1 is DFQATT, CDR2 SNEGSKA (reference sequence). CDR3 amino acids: CSAISGDTQYF. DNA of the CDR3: TGCAGCGCTATTAGCGGAGATACGCAGTATTTT.

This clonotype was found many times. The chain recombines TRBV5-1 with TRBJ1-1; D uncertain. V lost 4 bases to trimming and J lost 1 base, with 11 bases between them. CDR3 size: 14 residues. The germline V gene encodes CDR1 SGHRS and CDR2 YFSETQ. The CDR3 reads CASSPLYGNTEAFF. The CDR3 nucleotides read TGCGCCAGCAGCCCCCTCTACGGGAACACTGAAGCTTTCTTT. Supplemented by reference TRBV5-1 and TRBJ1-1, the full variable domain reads KAGVTQTPRYLIKTRGQQVTLSCSPISGHRSVSWYQQTPGQGLQFLFEYFSETQRNKGNFPGRFSGRQFSNSRSEMNVSTLELGDSALYLCASSPLYGNTEAFFGQGTRLTVV.

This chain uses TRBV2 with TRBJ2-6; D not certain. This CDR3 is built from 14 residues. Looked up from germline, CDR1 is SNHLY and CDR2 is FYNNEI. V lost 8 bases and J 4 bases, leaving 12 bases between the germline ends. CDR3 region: CASSVQLGANVLTF. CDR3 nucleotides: TGTGCCAGCTCTGTGCAATTAGGGGCCAACGTCCTGACTTTC. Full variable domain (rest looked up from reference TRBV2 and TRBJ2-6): EPEVTQTPSHQVTQMGQEVILRCVPISNHLYFYWYRQILGQKVEFLVSFYNNEISEKSEIFDDQFSVERPDGSNFTLKIRSTKLEDSAMYFCASSVQLGANVLTFGAGSRLTVL.